This entry lists 5 T cell receptor beta chains sequenced from one sample in a study of T cells in Graves' hyperthyroidism and ophthalmopathy. RNA transcripts were the template for amplifying TCR beta CDR3 regions. HTBI primers were used for first-round RT-PCR of the TCR CDR3. In TCRdb, the multiplex PCR reads were re-called with MiXCR into one record per CDR3 protein. Of 400,000 or so distinct CDR3 sequences detected, approximately 16% appear once; the ten largest clones hold roughly a fifth. Source material: blood. These TCRs come from an older woman with Graves' ophthalmopathy.

The gene calls are TRBV6-2 or TRBV6-3 and TRBJ2-7; possibly TRBD2 for D (6 bases). The CDR3 has 16 amino acids. V was clipped by 6 bases and J by 2 bases, with 20 bases between them. Germline V gives CDR1 MNHEY, CDR2 SVGEGT. CDR3 DNA: TGTGCCAGCAGGTCCATCAGGGCTAGCGATACCTACGAGCAGTACTTC. This sequence encodes CASRSIRASDTYEQYF.

The sample holds a few counts of this clonotype. The rearrangement uses TRBV6-6 and TRBJ1-1; possible D gene TRBD1, 6 bases. V was shortened by 0 bases and J by 4 bases, with 9 bases between the two germline ends. The germline gives CDR1 MNHNY, CDR2 SVGAGI (reference sequence). The CDR3 loop spans 14 amino acids. CDR3 protein: CASSYSATGTEAFF. The CDR3 nucleotides read TGTGCCAGCAGTTACTCGGCGACAGGCACTGAAGCTTTCTTT.

CDR3 DNA sequence: TGTGCCAGTAGTAGAGGGGTGAGGGTCCCCCCCTCTGGGGCCAACGTCCTGACTTTC. Translation: CASSRGVRVPPSGANVLTF. The chain carries TRBV19 and TRBJ2-6, with D perhaps given as TRBD1 or TRBD2 (5 bases each). The CDR3 runs 19 residues. Germline-derived CDR1 and CDR2 are LNHDA and SQIVND (reference sequence). Trimming took 4 bases from V and 0 from J, leaving 19 bases between them.

V is TRBV4-2 and J is TRBJ1-6, with a tentative D call TRBD1 (5 bases). Germline values: CDR1 LGHNA, CDR2 YNFKEQ. V lost 0 bases and J 7 bases, leaving 16 bases between the germline ends. The CDR3 length is 17 residues. As DNA, the CDR3 is TGTGCCAGCAGCCAAGATGGGCAGGGAAGTCAGAATTCACCCCTCCACTTT. It is translated as CASSQDGQGSQNSPLHF.

At least ten counts were recorded for this clonotype. The rearrangement links TRBV5-1 to TRBJ2-7, with D tentatively TRBD2 (5 bases). The V gene lost 4 bases and the J gene lost 3 bases, with 14 bases spanning the gap. The V gene's germline CDR1 is SGHRS and CDR2 YFSETQ. The CDR3 has 14 amino acids. The CDR3 region is CASSLSGGYYEQYF. Written as DNA, the CDR3 is TGCGCCAGCAGCCTCAGTGGCGGGTACTACGAGCAGTACTTC. The whole variable domain, filled in from reference TRBV5-1 and TRBJ2-7, reads KAGVTQTPRYLIKTRGQQVTLSCSPISGHRSVSWYQQTPGQGLQFLFEYFSETQRNKGNFPGRFSGRQFSNSRSEMNVSTLELGDSALYLCASSLSGGYYEQYFGPGTRLTVT.